This TCR beta chain was recorded in a study of shared clonotypes between healthy human individuals. DNA at 200 ng, 25,000 to 30,000 T cell genomes, went into sorted-subset replicate PCRs. Clones were read by immunoSEQ multiplex PCR, and TCRdb kept only the in-frame ones, dropping some. This table holds around 2,000,000 clones, approximately 94% found once. The naive CD8 fraction comprised CD45RO-negative cells positively selected for CCR7 and excluded terminally differentiated effector memory CD45RA+ cells. The germline gives CDR1 LNHDA, CDR2 SQIVND (reference sequence). The CDR3 consists of 10 residues. V shed 3 bases and J shed 10 bases, with 6 bases lying between them.

Sequencing was carried out using naive CD8+ T cells sorted from blood. This TCR derives from a man younger than 30 in good health. V and J are TRBV19 and TRBJ1-1; D call uncertain. The CDR3 loop reads CASSMGRAFF. The DNA of the CDR3 is TGTGCCAGTAGTATGGGGAGAGCTTTCTTT.